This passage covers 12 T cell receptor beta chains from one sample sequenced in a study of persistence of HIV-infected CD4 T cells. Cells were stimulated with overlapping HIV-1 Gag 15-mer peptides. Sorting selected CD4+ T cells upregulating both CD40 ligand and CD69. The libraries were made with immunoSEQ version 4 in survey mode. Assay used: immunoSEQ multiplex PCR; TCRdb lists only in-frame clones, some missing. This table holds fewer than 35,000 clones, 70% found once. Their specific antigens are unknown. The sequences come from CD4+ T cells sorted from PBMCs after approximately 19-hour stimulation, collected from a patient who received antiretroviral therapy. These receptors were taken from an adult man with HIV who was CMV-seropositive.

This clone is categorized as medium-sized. CDR3 nucleotides: TGCGCCAGCAGCCAAGCCCTGGGGGACGGCAACACCGGGGAGCTGTTTTTT. Protein sequence: CASSQALGDGNTGELFF. The chain couples TRBV4-1 to TRBJ2-2; possibly TRBD1 or TRBD2 for D (5 bases each). CDR1 is MGHRA and CDR2 is YSYEKL in the germline V gene. V gave up 1 base and J gave up 2 bases, with 14 bases separating them. The CDR3 totals 17 residues.

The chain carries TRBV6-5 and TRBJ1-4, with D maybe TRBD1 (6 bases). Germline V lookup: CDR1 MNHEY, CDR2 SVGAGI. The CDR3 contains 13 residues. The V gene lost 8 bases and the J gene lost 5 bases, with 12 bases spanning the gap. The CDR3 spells CASQRTVNEKLFF. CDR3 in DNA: TGTGCCAGCCAAAGGACAGTAAATGAAAAACTGTTTTTT.

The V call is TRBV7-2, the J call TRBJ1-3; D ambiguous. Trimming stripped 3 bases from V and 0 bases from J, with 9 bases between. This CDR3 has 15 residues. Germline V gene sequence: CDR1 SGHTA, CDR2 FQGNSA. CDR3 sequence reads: CASSFPQTSGNTIYF. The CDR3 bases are TGTGCCAGCAGCTTTCCTCAGACCTCTGGAAACACCATATATTTT.

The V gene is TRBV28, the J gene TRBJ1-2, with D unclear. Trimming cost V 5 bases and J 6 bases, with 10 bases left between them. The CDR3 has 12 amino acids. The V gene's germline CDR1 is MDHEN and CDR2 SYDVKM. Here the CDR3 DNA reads TGTGCCAGCAGTCAAGGGAGGGATGGCTACACCTTC. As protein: CASSQGRDGYTF.

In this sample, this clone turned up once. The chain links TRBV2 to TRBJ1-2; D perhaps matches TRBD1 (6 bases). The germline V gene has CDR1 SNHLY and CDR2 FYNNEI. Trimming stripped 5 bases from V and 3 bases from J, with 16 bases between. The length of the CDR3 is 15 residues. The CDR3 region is CASSQGFNSYYGYTF. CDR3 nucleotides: TGTGCCAGCAGTCAGGGGTTCAATTCGTACTATGGCTACACCTTC.

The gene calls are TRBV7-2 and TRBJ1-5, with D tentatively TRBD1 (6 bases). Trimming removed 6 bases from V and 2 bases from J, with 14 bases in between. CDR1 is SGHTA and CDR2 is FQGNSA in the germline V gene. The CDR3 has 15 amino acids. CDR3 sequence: CASSTGWGGNQPQHF. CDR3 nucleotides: TGTGCCAGCAGTACAGGGTGGGGTGGCAATCAGCCCCAGCATTTT.

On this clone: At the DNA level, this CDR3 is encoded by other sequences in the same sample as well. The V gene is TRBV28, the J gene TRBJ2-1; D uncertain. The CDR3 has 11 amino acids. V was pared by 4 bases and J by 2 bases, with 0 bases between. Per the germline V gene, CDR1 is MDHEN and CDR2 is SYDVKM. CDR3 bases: TGTGCCAGCAGTTCCTACAATGAGCAGTTCTTC. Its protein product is CASSSYNEQFF.

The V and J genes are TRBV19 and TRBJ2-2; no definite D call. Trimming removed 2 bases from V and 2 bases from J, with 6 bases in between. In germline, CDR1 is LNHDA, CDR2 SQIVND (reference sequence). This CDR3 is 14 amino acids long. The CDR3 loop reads CASSIQINTGELFF. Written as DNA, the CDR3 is TGTGCCAGTAGTATACAGATCAACACCGGGGAGCTGTTTTTT.

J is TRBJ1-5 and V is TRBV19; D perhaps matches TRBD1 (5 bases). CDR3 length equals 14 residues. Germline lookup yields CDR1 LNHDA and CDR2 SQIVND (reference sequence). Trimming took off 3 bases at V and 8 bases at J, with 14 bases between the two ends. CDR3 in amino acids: CASSIRSGGEPQHF. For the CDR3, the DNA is TGTGCCAGTAGTATCCGGTCTGGGGGGGAGCCCCAGCATTTT.

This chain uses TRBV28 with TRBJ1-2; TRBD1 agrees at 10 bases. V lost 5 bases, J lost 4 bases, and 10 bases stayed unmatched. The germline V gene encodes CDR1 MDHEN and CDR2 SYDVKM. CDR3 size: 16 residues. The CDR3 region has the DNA TGTGCCAGCAGTGGCCCCGGACAGGGGGATTTCTATGGCTACACCTTC. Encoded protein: CASSGPGQGDFYGYTF.

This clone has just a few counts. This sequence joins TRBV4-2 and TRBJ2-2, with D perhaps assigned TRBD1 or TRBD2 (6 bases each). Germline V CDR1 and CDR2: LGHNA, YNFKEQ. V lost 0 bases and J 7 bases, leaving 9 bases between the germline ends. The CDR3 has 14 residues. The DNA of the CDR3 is TGTGCCAGCAGCCAAGAAGGGGGGAACGGGGAGCTGTTTTTT. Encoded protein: CASSQEGGNGELFF.

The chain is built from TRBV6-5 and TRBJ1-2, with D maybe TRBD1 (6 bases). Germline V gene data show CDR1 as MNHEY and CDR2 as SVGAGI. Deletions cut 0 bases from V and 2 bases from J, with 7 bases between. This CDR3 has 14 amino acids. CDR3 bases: TGTGCCAGCAGTTACTCGACAGGAAACTATGGCTACACCTTC. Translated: CASSYSTGNYGYTF.